This record concerns one T cell receptor (beta chain) sequence. This sample stems from a study of a mutant IDH1 vaccine in newly diagnosed glioma. Study-wide background: Treated patients, approximately 60% male and roughly 40% female, averaged approximately 40 years of age. It was radiotherapy, temozolomide, or both that patients received previously, with most receiving both.

This CDR3 region has 16 residues. Trimming pared 0 bases from V and 0 bases from J, leaving 7 bases between. The germline gives CDR1 SGHRS, CDR2 YFSETQ. Time point specified: baseline, week 1 (first vaccination visit). This sample's treatment: pre-vaccination baseline after standard-of-care therapy. Diagnosis in the donors showed new WHO grade 3 or 4 astrocytomas that were IDH1-mutant and ATRX-lost. Method: immunoSEQ multiplex PCR; TCRdb's copy keeps in-frame clones and lacks some. The sample has some 90,000 clones, around 79% seen once. Material: PBMCs, obtained from a glioma patient treated with radiotherapy, temozolomide or both. The J gene is TRBJ1-6, the V gene TRBV5-1; D remains unclear. The source of this sequence is a man aged 40-49 years with glioma. Some clones in this sample may be carry-over from other donors' samples. In DNA, the CDR3 is TGCGCCAGCAGCTTGGCGGCGAGCTCCTATAATTCACCCCTCCACTTT. It encodes CASSLAASSYNSPLHF.